This TCR beta chain was captured in a study of beta chain features in type 1 diabetes. The CDR3 covers 12 residues. V was pared by 6 bases and J by 4 bases, with 12 bases between. Germline assignment: CDR1 SQVTM and CDR2 ANQGSEA. The investigators reverse transcribed all of the isolated RNA, so they sequenced expressed TCRB transcripts. Sequenced by immunoSEQ multiplex PCR; TCRdb stores in-frame clones only, minus some. The sample contains about 220,000 clones, 11% of which appear only once. Study-wide results and caveats: The question of HLA type influencing TCRB rearrangement was one that remained unresolved here.

There are a few counts of this clone. Its antigen is as yet unknown. This TCR came from a young man in good health. The sample was central memory CD4+ T cells from blood. The chain employs TRBV29-1 and TRBJ2-5; TRBD1 or TRBD2 may be the D gene (5 bases each). The CDR3 coding sequence is TGCAGCGTCCGCGTGAGGGGAGAGACCCAGTACTTC. This encodes CSVRVRGETQYF.